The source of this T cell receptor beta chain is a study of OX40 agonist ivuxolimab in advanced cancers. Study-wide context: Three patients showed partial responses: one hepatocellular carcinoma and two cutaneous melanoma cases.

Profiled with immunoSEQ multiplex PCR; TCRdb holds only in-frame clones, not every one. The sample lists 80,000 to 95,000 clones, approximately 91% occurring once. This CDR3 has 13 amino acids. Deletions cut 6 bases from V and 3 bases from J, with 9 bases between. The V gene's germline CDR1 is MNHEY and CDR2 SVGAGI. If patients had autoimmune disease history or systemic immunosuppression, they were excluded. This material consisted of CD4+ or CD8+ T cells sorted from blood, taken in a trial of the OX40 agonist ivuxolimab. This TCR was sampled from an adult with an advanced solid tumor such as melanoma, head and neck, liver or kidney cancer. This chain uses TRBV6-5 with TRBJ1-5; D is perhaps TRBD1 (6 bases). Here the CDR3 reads CASRQGFNQPQHF. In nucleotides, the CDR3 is TGTGCCAGCAGACAGGGTTTCAATCAGCCCCAGCATTTT.